This TCR beta chain is from a study of OX40 agonist ivuxolimab in advanced cancers. Concerning the study at large: Ivuxolimab was an agonistic, fully human IgG2 monoclonal antibody directed against OX40 (CD134), a costimulatory receptor. Intravenous ivuxolimab was administered to patients every 2 weeks at six dose levels: 0.01, 0.1, 0.3, 1.5, 3 and 10 mg/kg. Of the roughly 52 dose-escalation patients, hepatocellular carcinoma was present in some 19, melanoma in roughly 15, renal cell carcinoma in 9 and head and neck cancer in 9. The dose-escalation cohort was about 87% male with a mean age of 60 years, ranging from roughly 23 to 79. Patients were allowed to have had prior anti-PD-1, anti-PD-L1 or anti-CTLA-4 therapy, and approximately 41% of the dose-escalation patients had previously received checkpoint inhibitors. Partial responses occurred in three dose-escalation patients, of whom one had hepatocellular carcinoma and two had cutaneous melanoma. Peripheral TCRbeta sequencing was intended to test whether TCR sequence diversity was altered and clonal T-cell expansion was caused by ivuxolimab. The paper describes the monotherapy dose-escalation part (N of about 54 patients) of the phase I trial of ivuxolimab. General study outcomes and caveats: At doses of 0.1 to 3.0 mg/kg, clonal expansion of both CD4+ and CD8+ blood T cells was observed from baseline to week 6. After ivuxolimab, expanded clones were on average more numerous among CD8+ T cells than among CD4+ T cells. Low levels of normalized T-cell clonal expansion were also seen in some nonresponding patients. Partial responders in the 0.1-3.0 mg/kg groups had among the lowest normalized peripheral clonal expansion, especially among CD8+ T cells. Antigen specificity was not determined for the clonally expanded peripheral T cells.

Sequences SEHNR (CDR1) and FQNEAQ (CDR2) are obtained from the germline V gene (reference sequence). Trimming costs V 11 bases and J 2 bases, and their ends lie 20 bases apart. The CDR3 starts with the cysteine, ends with the phenylalanine, and has 15 residues. Only the CDR3 part of the read is kept: 45 bases, read in frame from the first base. Patients with autoimmune disease history or receiving systemic immunosuppression were excluded from the trial. Peripheral blood for TCR sequencing was drawn from every dose cohort at baseline, at cycle 4 day 1 and at cycle 7 day 1. The samples were taken from a phase I, first-in-human, multicenter, open-label dose-escalation trial of ivuxolimab. The trial enrolled adults with locally advanced or metastatic head and neck squamous cell, hepatocellular, melanoma or renal cell carcinoma. Before TCR sequencing, CD4+ and CD8+ T cells were separately sorted from peripheral blood.

On this clone: Its antigen remains unidentified. It has no much larger one-base neighbor in the sample; base qualities were not kept.

To sequence the TCRbeta CDR3 region, genomic DNA was isolated from the sorted cells. The immunoSEQ Assay was used for sequencing of TCRbeta CDR3 regions. TCRdb carries this immuneACCESS record with in-frame sequences only. Its versions omit some clonotypes, under half of them owing to an unresolved V gene in the studies checked, with the rest unexplained. Counted in this sample were about 62,000 clones; roughly 87% of them appeared once. The top ten hold roughly 5% of the sample. This clonotype originated in an adult with an advanced solid tumor such as melanoma, head and neck, liver or kidney cancer. In this chain, TRBV7-9 is recombined with TRBJ2-3, and perhaps TRBD2 as D gene, on 6 matching bases. Sequencing used CD4+ or CD8+ T cells sorted from blood, obtained in a trial of the OX40 agonist ivuxolimab. The CDR3 loop reads CAVSQAGSVTDTQYF. The DNA sequence is as follows: TGTGCCGTCTCGCAGGCGGGATCCGTCACAGATACGCAGTATTTT.